The 32 T cell receptor beta chains presented below share a single source sample, sequenced in a study of blood T cell repertoires in COVID-19. Repertoires were generated with immunoSEQ multiplex PCR, while TCRdb's copy carries only in-frame clones and drops some. Of 90,000 to 120,000 clones detected, approximately 88% appear once; the ten largest clones hold around 4.2%. Sequencing was performed on peripheral blood. The receptors shown here come from a human donor in a cohort sampled during active COVID-19.

The chain has TRBV5-6 and TRBJ1-4; 9 nucleotides agree with TRBD1. The germline V gene has CDR1 SGHDT and CDR2 YYEEEE. This CDR3 is 14 amino acids long. V lost 4 bases to trimming and J lost 6 bases; unmatched junction nucleotides: 4. CDR3 sequence: CASSKTGGDEKLFF. CDR3 bases: TGTGCCAGCAGCAAGACAGGGGGTGATGAAAAACTGTTTTTT.

The chain uses TRBV3-1 (or the pseudogene TRBV3-2) and TRBJ2-7; tentative D call: TRBD2 (5 bases). This CDR3 is 13 amino acids long. The ends were cut back, 1 base at V and 3 bases at J, with 7 bases in the middle. CDR1 is LGHDT, CDR2 YNNKEL, per germline (reference sequence). The CDR3 loop reads CASSQVGLYEQYF. CDR3 nucleotide sequence: TGTGCCAGCAGCCAAGTTGGACTCTACGAGCAGTACTTC.

The chain uses TRBV5-1 and TRBJ2-5, with D possibly being TRBD2 (6 bases). Germline lookup yields CDR1 SGHRS and CDR2 YFSETQ. V lost 0 bases and J 2 bases, leaving 11 bases between the germline ends. The CDR3 is 15 amino acids. CDR3 protein: CASSLEGTRQETQYF. The DNA of the CDR3 is TGCGCCAGCAGCTTGGAGGGGACTCGGCAAGAGACCCAGTACTTC.

This clone was seen more than once but under ten times. J is TRBJ1-4 and V is TRBV2; D not certain. Germline CDR1 reads SNHLY; CDR2 reads FYNNEI. Trimming took 3 bases from V and 8 from J, leaving 13 bases between them. This CDR3 contains 14 residues. CDR3 residues: CASSDGRWAEKLFF. CDR3 DNA sequence: TGTGCCAGCAGTGACGGGAGGTGGGCGGAAAAACTGTTTTTT.

The gene calls are TRBV29-1 and TRBJ1-2, with D hard to call. From germline, CDR1 is SQVTM and CDR2 ANQGSEA. Trimming pared 3 bases from V and 0 bases from J, leaving 17 bases between. This CDR3 spans 16 amino acids. The CDR3 is CSVDAPSSKANYGYTF. CDR3 DNA: TGCAGCGTTGATGCCCCCAGTTCCAAAGCTAACTATGGCTACACCTTC.

This chain links TRBV5-1 with TRBJ2-3; D not resolved. The germline V gene has CDR1 SGHRS and CDR2 YFSETQ. V was trimmed by 5 bases and J by 4 bases, leaving 14 bases between them. This CDR3 is built from 14 residues. The CDR3 DNA follows: TGCGCCAGCAGTCGAGGTGGTCGCCCAGATACGCAGTATTTT. Translating it yields CASSRGGRPDTQYF.

The CDR3 nucleotides are TGTGCCAGCAGCTTAAGACAGGTGAACACTGAAGCTTTCTTT. Its protein is CASSLRQVNTEAFF. The chain carries TRBV7-2 and TRBJ1-1; possibly TRBD1 for D (6 bases). This CDR3 has 14 amino acids. Germline V gene sequence: CDR1 SGHTA, CDR2 FQGNSA. The ends were cut back, 2 bases at V and 0 bases at J, with 7 bases in the middle.

The V and J genes are TRBV28 and TRBJ1-3; no clear D. The CDR3 totals 13 residues. The germline V and J ends were trimmed by 3 bases and 1 base, with 4 bases remaining between them. Germline-derived CDR1 and CDR2 are MDHEN and SYDVKM. The CDR3 coding sequence is TGTGCCAGCAGTTTCCATTCTGGAAACACCATATATTTT. Amino acids: CASSFHSGNTIYF.

The chain couples TRBV30 to TRBJ1-2; D possibly corresponds to TRBD1 (6 bases). V lost 3 bases and J 2 bases, leaving 7 bases between the germline ends. From germline, CDR1 is GTSNPN and CDR2 SVGIG (reference sequence). The CDR3 spans 12 residues. CDR3 amino acids: CAWSQGNYGYTF. CDR3 in DNA: TGTGCCTGGAGCCAGGGGAACTATGGCTACACCTTC.

This chain uses TRBV27 with TRBJ2-3; D call uncertain. The CDR3 runs 14 residues. The ends were cut back, 4 bases at V and 1 base at J, with 9 bases in the middle. CDR1 MNHEY and CDR2 SMNVEV come from the germline V gene (reference sequence). CDR3 loop: CASSYSRRTDTQYF. CDR3 bases: TGTGCCAGCAGTTACTCCAGGCGCACAGATACGCAGTATTTT.

The rearrangement joins TRBV9 to TRBJ2-2; D not resolved. CDR1 is SGDLS and CDR2 is YYNGEE in the germline V gene. Trimming cost V 3 bases and J 4 bases, with 13 bases left between them. The CDR3 is 15 residues long. The CDR3 loop reads CASSASSVSTGELFF. CDR3 nucleotides: TGTGCCAGCAGCGCGTCCTCTGTTAGCACCGGGGAGCTGTTTTTT. Using reference TRBV9 and TRBJ2-2 for the parts outside the CDR3, the full variable domain is DSGVTQTPKHLITATGQRVTLRCSPRSGDLSVYWYQQSLDQGLQFLIQYYNGEERAKGNILERFSAQQFPDLHSELNLSSLELGDSALYFCASSASSVSTGELFFGEGSRLTVL.

The chain uses TRBV5-4 and TRBJ2-1, with TRBD2 matching over 8 bases. J lost 2 bases, V lost 6 bases, and 10 bases had no gene match. Looked up from germline, CDR1 is SGHNT and CDR2 is YYREEE (reference sequence). There are 16 residues in the CDR3. This CDR3 reads CASTGRGGSAYNEQFF. Here the CDR3 DNA reads TGTGCCAGCACCGGGAGGGGGGGGTCAGCCTACAATGAGCAGTTCTTC.

This sequence joins TRBV19 and TRBJ2-3, with 8 bases fitting TRBD2. The V gene end was trimmed by 4 bases and the J gene end by 0 bases; junction bases not matched to a gene: 3. The CDR3 totals 15 residues. CDR1 and CDR2 (germline): LNHDA, SQIVND (reference sequence). The CDR3 region has the DNA TGTGCCAGTAGTAGTAGCGGGACGAGCACAGATACGCAGTATTTT. Residues: CASSSSGTSTDTQYF.

The chain uses TRBV9 and TRBJ2-1, with D possibly being TRBD2 (7 bases). This CDR3 is 15 amino acids long. Per the germline V gene, CDR1 is SGDLS and CDR2 is YYNGEE. Trimming took off 3 bases at V and 7 bases at J, with 17 bases between the two ends. The CDR3 coding sequence is TGTGCCAGCAGCGCTAGCGGTCTAGGGGGGAATGAGCAGTTCTTC. It encodes CASSASGLGGNEQFF.

The chain combines TRBV19 with TRBJ2-1, with 9 bases identical to TRBD2. J lost 3 bases, V lost 3 bases, and 9 bases had no gene match. The CDR3 extends over 17 amino acids. From germline, CDR1 is LNHDA and CDR2 SQIVND (reference sequence). The CDR3 nucleotides are TGTGCCAGTAGTATGGCCCTAGCGGGGACCATCTACAATGAGCAGTTCTTC. Amino acids: CASSMALAGTIYNEQFF.

The table lists this clone with a few counts. The chain carries TRBV19 and TRBJ1-2; 7 nucleotides line up with TRBD1. The trim removed 3 bases at V and 4 bases at J, leaving 8 bases unmatched. There are 15 residues in the CDR3. The germline V gene has CDR1 LNHDA and CDR2 SQIVND (reference sequence). The CDR3: CASSIDRAWAYGYTF. The CDR3 coding sequence is TGTGCCAGTAGTATCGACAGGGCGTGGGCCTATGGCTACACCTTC. The complete variable domain, with remaining parts taken from reference TRBV19 and TRBJ1-2, reads DGGITQSPKYLFRKEGQNVTLSCEQNLNHDAMYWYRQDPGQGLRLIYYSQIVNDFQKGDIAEGYSVSREKKESFPLTVTSAQKNPTAFYLCASSIDRAWAYGYTFGSGTRLTVV.

This chain connects TRBV7-3 to TRBJ2-3; 8 bases agree with TRBD2. Looked up from germline, CDR1 is SGHTA and CDR2 is FQGTGA. The trim removed 5 bases at V and 8 bases at J, leaving 15 bases unmatched. The CDR3 length is 16 residues. The CDR3 spells CASSPATSEFYGTQYF. The CDR3 nucleotides read TGTGCCAGCAGCCCGGCGACTAGCGAGTTTTACGGTACGCAGTATTTT.

The rearrangement joins TRBV19 to TRBJ1-2, with no clear D. The germline gives CDR1 LNHDA, CDR2 SQIVND (reference sequence). V lost 3 bases to trimming and J lost 11 bases, with 25 bases between them. The CDR3 length is 16 residues. This chain's CDR3 is CASSISLTPDFSRYTF. The CDR3 DNA is TGTGCCAGTAGTATCTCCCTGACGCCGGACTTCTCGAGGTACACCTTC.

The chain combines TRBV5-6 with TRBJ2-7; maybe TRBD1 (6 bases). Germline CDR1 is SGHDT and CDR2 is YYEEEE. V dropped 4 bases and J dropped 4 bases, with 18 bases sitting between them. The CDR3 runs 15 residues. CDR3 protein: CASSHRVSVGYEQYV. CDR3 in DNA: TGTGCCAGCAGCCACAGGGTTTCTGTTGGGTACGAGCAGTACGTC.

DNA for the CDR3: TGTGCCAGCAGCTTAGTTGGCCTAGCGGGAGGGAACGAGCAGTACGTC. It translates to CASSLVGLAGGNEQYV. This chain links TRBV11-2 with TRBJ2-7, with 12 bases identical to TRBD2. Germline CDR1 reads SGHAT; CDR2 reads FQNNGV. The CDR3 loop spans 16 amino acids. V lost 1 base, J lost 5 bases, and 6 bases stayed unmatched.

The V call is TRBV28, the J call TRBJ1-1; TRBD1 is a possible D gene (5 bases). CDR1 is MDHEN and CDR2 is SYDVKM in the germline V gene. Trimming took 2 bases from V and 4 from J, leaving 14 bases between them. This CDR3 region has 15 residues. CDR3 in amino acids: CASSLRSGGPTEAFF. CDR3 nucleotides: TGTGCCAGCAGTTTAAGGTCGGGGGGACCCACTGAAGCTTTCTTT.

The chain uses TRBV5-4 and TRBJ2-2; TRBD1 agrees at 7 bases. Per germline, CDR1 SGHNT and CDR2 YYREEE (reference sequence). This CDR3 is built from 18 residues. Trimming removed 3 bases from V and 1 base from J; junction bases left unmatched: 12. CDR3 nucleotide sequence: TGTGCCAGCAGCTCCGGGACAGCAAATGTATGGAACACCGGGGAGCTGTTTTTT. Translated: CASSSGTANVWNTGELFF.

This rearrangement joins TRBV5-5 to TRBJ1-2; D possibly corresponds to TRBD1 (5 bases). V lost 0 bases and J 6 bases, leaving 18 bases between the germline ends. In germline, CDR1 is SGHKS, CDR2 YYEKEE (reference sequence). The CDR3 totals 16 residues. The CDR3 reads CASSLASGGSLDGYTF. The CDR3 DNA follows: TGTGCCAGCAGCTTGGCCAGTGGGGGGAGTCTGGATGGCTACACCTTC.

This clone has only one observation. The CDR3 DNA sequence: TGTGCCAGCACTAGTGCCCTCAGCGGGGGCAACAATGAGCAGTTCTTC. Its protein is CASTSALSGGNNEQFF. The rearrangement joins TRBV27 to TRBJ2-1; 8 bases fit TRBD2. Germline V gene sequence: CDR1 MNHEY, CDR2 SMNVEV (reference sequence). The CDR3 length is 16 residues. With 7 bases clipped from V and 5 bases from J, the junction kept 13 bases outside the gene matches.

The chain joins TRBV5-8 to TRBJ2-6; D gene unclear. This CDR3 is built from 15 residues. Trimming pared 1 base from V and 0 bases from J, leaving 5 bases between. CDR1 and CDR2 from the germline V gene are SGHTS and YDEGEE. Written as DNA, the CDR3 is TGTGCCAGCAGCTTGCCCAGCTCTGGGGCCAACGTCCTGACTTTC. Residues: CASSLPSSGANVLTF.

J is TRBJ2-5 and V is TRBV7-2, with D possibly matching TRBD2 (6 bases). V was clipped by 5 bases and J by 3 bases, with 13 bases between them. CDR3 length equals 14 residues. Germline V lookup: CDR1 SGHTA, CDR2 FQGNSA. CDR3 nucleotides: TGTGCCAGCAGCGGAGGAGGGGTCAAAGAGACCCAGTACTTC. Translating it yields CASSGGGVKETQYF. The whole variable domain, filled in from reference TRBV7-2 and TRBJ2-5, reads GAGVSQSPSNKVTEKGKDVELRCDPISGHTALYWYRQSLGQGLEFLIYFQGNSAPDKSGLPSDRFSAERTGGSVSTLTIQRTQQEDSAVYLCASSGGGVKETQYFGPGTRLLVL.

The chain couples TRBV9 to TRBJ2-7; D remains ambiguous. From germline, CDR1 is SGDLS and CDR2 YYNGEE. Between the trimmed V and J ends, which lost 0 bases and 0 bases, there was a span of 7 bases. The CDR3 has 14 residues. DNA for the CDR3: TGTGCCAGCAGCGTAGTTTTCCGCTCCTACGAGCAGTACGTC. Its protein product is CASSVVFRSYEQYV.

The rearrangement uses TRBV7-6 and TRBJ2-2, with 11 bases aligning to TRBD1. Trimming cost V 0 bases and J 4 bases; bases outside gene matches: 1. CDR3 length: 16 residues. Germline V gene lookup returns CDR1 SGHVS and CDR2 FNYEAQ. The CDR3 loop reads CASSLAGTGGTGELFF. Written as DNA, the CDR3 is TGTGCCAGCAGCTTAGCCGGGACAGGGGGCACCGGGGAGCTGTTTTTT.

The DNA of the CDR3 is TGTGCCAGCAGCTTAACCCAGACAGGAGAAACCTACAATGAGCAGTTCTTC. It yields the protein CASSLTQTGETYNEQFF. The chain combines TRBV9 with TRBJ2-1; tentative D call: TRBD1 (6 bases). The V end was cut by 4 bases, the J end by 2 bases, with 19 bases between. Per the germline V gene, CDR1 is SGDLS and CDR2 is YYNGEE. CDR3 size: 17 residues. Looking up the rest from reference TRBV9 and TRBJ2-1 gives the full variable domain: DSGVTQTPKHLITATGQRVTLRCSPRSGDLSVYWYQQSLDQGLQFLIQYYNGEERAKGNILERFSAQQFPDLHSELNLSSLELGDSALYFCASSLTQTGETYNEQFFGPGTRLTVL.

J is TRBJ1-1 and V is TRBV3-1 (or the pseudogene TRBV3-2); D gene uncertain. With 1 base removed from V and 7 bases from J, the gap between germline ends came to 4 bases. The CDR3 totals 11 residues. In germline, CDR1 is LGHDT, CDR2 YNNKEL (reference sequence). This CDR3 reads CASSQGVEAFF. The CDR3 coding sequence is TGTGCCAGCAGCCAAGGCGTTGAAGCTTTCTTT.

The chain employs TRBV5-1 and TRBJ2-1; 12 bases match TRBD2. In germline, CDR1 is SGHRS, CDR2 YFSETQ. The V segment lost 7 bases and the J segment 6 bases; nucleotides outside the gene matches: 14. This CDR3 is 17 amino acids long. In DNA, the CDR3 is TGCGCCAGCTGGTCGGGACTAGCGGGCGAATTTGGCAATGAGCAGTTCTTC. It is translated as CASWSGLAGEFGNEQFF.

V gene TRBV19 combines with J gene TRBJ2-3, with 7 bases identical to TRBD1. This CDR3 is built from 17 residues. Trimming removed 1 base from V and 3 bases from J; junction bases left unmatched: 10. The germline V gene encodes CDR1 LNHDA and CDR2 SQIVND (reference sequence). As DNA, the CDR3 is TGTGCCAGTAGTATAGGGCGACAGGGATCGGGAACAGATACGCAGTATTTT. Translation gives CASSIGRQGSGTDTQYF.